This T cell receptor (beta chain) was recovered during a study of cytomegalovirus exposure and HLA in healthy donors. Study-level background: Counted in an early data release were about 85 million unique TCRs from HLA-typed donors.

Researchers ran the PCR with 60 Vbeta and 13 Jbeta primers. Some clones are missing from TCRdb's copy, which holds only in-frame ones; the method was immunoSEQ multiplex PCR. The table has 85,000 to 120,000 clones, roughly 80% seen once; the top ten hold around 9.6%. This clone appeared a few times. Its matching antigen is unknown. Study conclusions and caveats: In a later analysis, at a false discovery rate of 0.05, approximately 15,000 TCR beta sequences matched HLA alleles. Cytomegalovirus status was reportedly diagnosed by the classifier with high sensitivity and specificity. Association of a missense DCLRE1C variant with TCR beta V- and J-gene trimming was reported in a later analysis.

The receptor comes from a male donor in good health and CMV-seropositive. The sequenced sample was PBMCs.

The CDR3 nucleotides are TGTGCCAGCAGACCCACAGGGTCGAACACTGAAGCTTTCTTT. It is translated as CASRPTGSNTEAFF. The rearrangement joins TRBV6-5 to TRBJ1-1; D is perhaps TRBD1 (6 bases). The V and J ends lost 6 bases and 1 base respectively, with 12 bases between them. Germline V gene lookup returns CDR1 MNHEY and CDR2 SVGAGI. The CDR3 consists of 14 residues.